The 25 T cell receptor beta chains below all came from one sample that was sequenced in a study of post-analysis software for immune sequencing data. Study observations and caveats: The five TRBV segments detected at higher frequency in patients than in controls included TRBV5-6, TRBV5-1 and TRBV20-1.

Included in the TCR beta cDNA libraries were unique molecular identifiers. MiXCR, applied by TCRdb to the PCR reads, yields one record per CDR3 protein. The data contain approximately 400,000 distinct CDR3 sequences, approximately 38% of them singletons. For these receptors, no antigen is known. Input material: blood. The receptors originated from a girl between 10 and 17 years old with multiple sclerosis.

The genes are TRBV30 and TRBJ1-2; TRBD1 is a possible D gene (5 bases). V gave up 2 bases and J gave up 4 bases, with 14 bases separating them. Germline CDR1 and CDR2: GTSNPN and SVGIG (reference sequence). The CDR3 is 14 amino acids. The CDR3 spells CAWSQGTSVYGYTF. The DNA of the CDR3 is TGTGCCTGGAGTCAGGGTACATCGGTCTATGGCTACACCTTC.

This clonotype has a handful of counts. This chain uses TRBV7-9 with TRBJ1-2, with 8 bases matching TRBD1. The CDR3 is 15 amino acids. With V trimmed by 3 bases and J by 6 bases, 9 bases remained unmatched. Germline V CDR1 and CDR2: SEHNR, FQNEAQ (reference sequence). CDR3 amino acids: CASSFMDRARDGYTF. For the CDR3, the DNA is TGTGCCAGCAGCTTTATGGACAGGGCCCGGGATGGCTACACCTTC.

In its sample, this clonotype was seen a few times. This chain connects TRBV10-2 to TRBJ2-1, with 15 bases aligning to TRBD2. Looked up from germline, CDR1 is WSHSY and CDR2 is SAAADI. V was pared by 4 bases and J by 1 base, with 5 bases of the junction left unmatched. CDR3 length: 18 residues. The chain's CDR3 is CASSGTSGGARSYNEQFF. The CDR3 coding sequence is TGCGCCAGCAGTGGGACTAGCGGGGGGGCCAGATCCTACAATGAGCAGTTCTTC.

Many counts were recorded for this clonotype. This chain joins TRBV5-4 and TRBJ2-7; D is unclear. This CDR3 spans 11 amino acids. The V end lost 0 bases, the J end lost 5 bases, and 3 bases lay between the germline ends. Per the germline V gene, CDR1 is SGHNT and CDR2 is YYREEE (reference sequence). CDR3 DNA sequence: TGTGCCAGCAGCTTGGGCGACGAGCAGTACTTC. Translated: CASSLGDEQYF.

The chain carries TRBV18 and TRBJ2-1, with D possibly matching TRBD2 (6 bases). V lost 3 bases to trimming and J lost 2 bases, with 8 bases between them. Germline V lookup: CDR1 KGHSH, CDR2 LQKENI. The CDR3 consists of 14 residues. The chain's CDR3 is CASSPSSAYNEQFF. The CDR3 nucleotides read TGTGCCAGCTCACCTTCTAGCGCCTACAATGAGCAGTTCTTC.

This clonotype was observed many times. Its ends do not fully match the called genes, so a read error is possible. V usage is TRBV7-3 and J usage is TRBJ1-2, with 7 bases that match TRBD1. This CDR3 contains 13 residues. CDR1 is SGHTA, CDR2 FQGTGA, per germline. DNA for the CDR3: TGTGCCAGCAGCCTAACAGGGGCGGGTGGCTACACCTTC. Protein product: CASSLTGAGGYTF.

The V and J genes are TRBV13 and TRBJ2-6; D possibly corresponds to TRBD2 (5 bases). Trimming left V 7 bases short and J 4 bases short, with 14 bases between. The CDR3 extends over 15 amino acids. Germline-derived CDR1 and CDR2 are PRHDT and FYEKMQ (reference sequence). CDR3 protein: CASTFGEPGANVLTF. As DNA, the CDR3 is TGTGCCAGCACCTTCGGGGAACCCGGGGCCAACGTCCTGACTTTC.

This clonotype turned up a few times. The chain carries TRBV25-1 and TRBJ2-4, with a weak D call TRBD1 (6 bases). Between the trimmed V and J ends, which lost 2 bases and 5 bases, there was a span of 10 bases. In germline, CDR1 is MGHDK, CDR2 SYGVNS. The CDR3 has 14 residues. In DNA form, the CDR3 reads TGTGCCAGCAGTGAACGGACAGAGCAAAACATTCAGTACTTC. It encodes CASSERTEQNIQYF.

This clonotype has a handful of counts. The genes are TRBV4-1 and TRBJ1-4; no clear D gene. Trimming removed 3 bases at V and 10 bases at J, with 9 bases between. CDR1 MGHRA and CDR2 YSYEKL come from the germline V gene. This CDR3 has 12 residues. CDR3 residues: CASSHPRGKLFF. CDR3 bases: TGCGCCAGCAGCCATCCACGGGGAAAACTGTTTTTT.

V usage is TRBV7-9 and J usage is TRBJ2-5, with TRBD1 matching 7 bases. Germline CDR1 SEHNR, CDR2 FQNEAQ (reference sequence). The CDR3 is 15 amino acids. V dropped 2 bases and J dropped 1; count of bases not matched to a gene: 4. DNA of the CDR3: TGTGCCAGCAGCTTAATGGGGACAGCCCAAGAGACCCAGTACTTC. Translation: CASSLMGTAQETQYF.

This rearrangement joins TRBV11-2 to TRBJ1-1; 12 positions match TRBD1. The V and J ends lost 8 bases and 5 bases, in that order; junction bases with no gene match: 12. The CDR3 runs to 16 residues. The germline CDR1 and CDR2 sequences are SGHAT and FQNNGV. CDR3 sequence: CASRPGTGGSKTEAFF. The CDR3 DNA reads as TGTGCCAGCCGTCCGGGGACAGGGGGCTCAAAGACTGAAGCTTTCTTT.

This clonotype was observed a handful of times. The chain combines TRBV10-3 with TRBJ2-7, with D maybe TRBD2 (6 bases). Trimming cost V 3 bases and J 3 bases, with 15 bases left between them. The germline gives CDR1 ENHRY, CDR2 SYGVKD. The CDR3 consists of 15 residues. The CDR3 DNA sequence: TGTGCCATCAGTGAAGGAGGGGCCATTTTCTACGAGCAGTACTTC. It codes for CAISEGGAIFYEQYF.

The rearrangement links TRBV12-3 or TRBV12-4 to TRBJ2-3, with 10 nucleotides matching TRBD1. The CDR3 has 17 residues. V gave up 3 bases and J gave up 5 bases; unmatched junction bases: 11. In DNA, the CDR3 is TGTGCCAGCAGTTTGAAGGGGACAGGGGCCGCTGGAGATACGCAGTATTTT. This translates into CASSLKGTGAAGDTQYF.

This chain uses TRBV5-1 with TRBJ2-3, with D possibly matching TRBD1 (5 bases). In germline, CDR1 is SGHRS, CDR2 YFSETQ. The V gene lost 0 bases and the J gene lost 11 bases, with 10 bases spanning the gap. The CDR3 contains 12 residues. This CDR3 reads CASSLAQGVQYF. The CDR3 bases are TGCGCCAGCAGCTTGGCCCAGGGCGTGCAGTATTTT. The whole variable domain, filled in from reference TRBV5-1 and TRBJ2-3, reads KAGVTQTPRYLIKTRGQQVTLSCSPISGHRSVSWYQQTPGQGLQFLFEYFSETQRNKGNFPGRFSGRQFSNSRSEMNVSTLELGDSALYLCASSLAQGVQYFGPGTRLTVL.

The chain has TRBV10-3 and TRBJ2-3, with TRBD2 identical over 10 bases. J lost 6 bases, V lost 3 bases, and 9 bases had no gene match. This CDR3 region has 16 residues. CDR1 is ENHRY, CDR2 SYGVKD, per germline. The DNA for the CDR3 is TGTGCCATCAGTGAATCGAGCGGGGGGGCCTGGGATACGCAGTATTTT. Protein: CAISESSGGAWDTQYF.

V usage is TRBV7-2 and J usage is TRBJ1-3; tentative D call: TRBD1 (5 bases). Germline values: CDR1 SGHTA, CDR2 FQGNSA. CDR3 size: 20 residues. The V gene lost 3 bases and the J gene lost 0 bases, with 24 bases spanning the gap. The CDR3 is CASSFVGGSPVGHSGNTIYF. CDR3 bases: TGTGCCAGCAGCTTCGTGGGGGGATCCCCCGTTGGGCACTCTGGAAACACCATATATTTT. Supplemented by reference TRBV7-2 and TRBJ1-3, the full variable domain reads GAGVSQSPSNKVTEKGKDVELRCDPISGHTALYWYRQSLGQGLEFLIYFQGNSAPDKSGLPSDRFSAERTGGSVSTLTIQRTQQEDSAVYLCASSFVGGSPVGHSGNTIYFGEGSWLTVV.

The chain couples TRBV6-2 or TRBV6-3 to TRBJ2-2, with D maybe TRBD2 (6 bases). The CDR3 loop spans 17 amino acids. Deletions cut 0 bases from V and 0 bases from J, with 11 bases between. Per the germline V gene, CDR1 is MNHEY and CDR2 is SVGEGT. CDR3 coding DNA: TGTGCCAGCAGTTACTCCAAGACTAGTACGAACACCGGGGAGCTGTTTTTT. Protein product: CASSYSKTSTNTGELFF.

In its sample, this clonotype was seen a few times. This chain connects TRBV9 to TRBJ2-7; perhaps TRBD2 as D (5 bases). The length of the CDR3 is 13 residues. Germline lookup yields CDR1 SGDLS and CDR2 YYNGEE. Trimming removed 7 bases at V and 0 bases at J, with 11 bases between. The CDR3, as DNA: TGTGCCAGCGAAACCGGGGTCTCCTACGAGCAGTACTTC. It yields the protein CASETGVSYEQYF.

The chain carries TRBV7-2 and TRBJ1-1; 9 bases fit TRBD1. Germline V gene sequence: CDR1 SGHTA, CDR2 FQGNSA. J lost 6 bases, V lost 4 bases, and 6 bases had no gene match. CDR3 size: 14 residues. The CDR3 reads CASSSGTGYPEAFF. The CDR3 DNA follows: TGTGCCAGCAGCTCCGGGACAGGGTATCCTGAAGCTTTCTTT.

This clonotype was detected only a few times. The rearrangement links TRBV18 to TRBJ2-5; 12 bases align to TRBD1. Germline V lookup: CDR1 KGHSH, CDR2 LQKENI. J lost 3 bases, V lost 6 bases, and 5 bases had no gene match. This CDR3 region has 15 residues. DNA for the CDR3: TGTGCCAGCTCCATGGGACAGGGGGCGGAAGAGACCCAGTACTTC. As protein: CASSMGQGAEETQYF.

This sequence joins TRBV20-1 and TRBJ2-5; TRBD2 might be the D (6 bases). This CDR3 contains 13 residues. CDR1 DFQATT and CDR2 SNEGSKA come from the germline V gene (reference sequence). Trimming removed 3 bases from V and 11 bases from J, with 19 bases in between. CDR3 DNA: TGCAGTGCTAGCTCTACCAATCCGGGGGAGCAGTACTTC. Protein sequence: CSASSTNPGEQYF.

This chain links TRBV6-2 or TRBV6-3 with TRBJ1-1; D is undetermined. This CDR3 is 14 amino acids long. The V end was cut by 1 base, the J end by 2 bases, with 8 bases between. In germline, CDR1 is MNHEY, CDR2 SVGEGT. In DNA form, the CDR3 reads TGTGCCAGCAGTTACTTCCAGGCTAACACTGAAGCTTTCTTT. Protein sequence: CASSYFQANTEAFF.

The rearrangement links TRBV7-9 to TRBJ2-3; D might be TRBD1 (5 bases). CDR3 size: 17 residues. V lost 5 bases and J lost 2, with 20 bases in between. Germline V gene lookup returns CDR1 SEHNR and CDR2 FQNEAQ (reference sequence). CDR3 residues: CASSPRTFGTLTDTQYF. DNA of the CDR3: TGTGCCAGCAGCCCCCGGACATTCGGTACTCTCACAGATACGCAGTATTTT.

V usage is TRBV25-1 and J usage is TRBJ1-2; possible D gene TRBD1, 6 bases. Trimming cost V 6 bases and J 7 bases, with 18 bases left between them. Germline CDR1 MGHDK, CDR2 SYGVNS. CDR3 size: 14 residues. The CDR3 DNA is TGTGCCAGCAGGCCCGAAGGGGGAAAGGGTGGCTACACCTTC. Residues: CASRPEGGKGGYTF.

This chain connects TRBV7-9 to TRBJ2-1; D perhaps matches TRBD2 (7 bases). V lost 6 bases to trimming and J lost 4 bases, with 16 bases between them. Germline lookup yields CDR1 SEHNR and CDR2 FQNEAQ (reference sequence). The CDR3 runs 15 residues. CDR3 protein: CASRLKGDYYNEQFF. The CDR3 DNA follows: TGTGCCAGCAGACTTAAGGGGGACTATTACAATGAGCAGTTCTTC.